The 4 T cell receptor beta chains below come from one sample, sequenced in a study of neurological immune-mediated disorders. MiXCR, applied by TCRdb to the 5' RACE reads, yields one record per CDR3 protein. The table shows approximately 59,000 distinct CDR3 sequences, with approximately 5.1% occurring only once. The sample comprised PBMCs. The receptor set was obtained from a human donor with multiple sclerosis. The donor label of this sample is uncertain.

The sample holds many counts of this clonotype. A much larger clone lies a single base off, so this may be a read error. This chain links TRBV7-8 with TRBJ2-7; D might be TRBD1 (6 bases). The CDR3 is 15 residues long. The germline V gene has CDR1 SGHVS and CDR2 FQNEAQ. V was clipped by 4 bases and J by 2 bases, with 15 bases between them. The CDR3 region is CASSSSTGPTYEQYF. The CDR3 DNA follows: TGTGCCAGCAGCTCTTCCACAGGGCCTACCTACGAGCAGTACTTC.

This clonotype was seen ten or more times. The J gene is TRBJ2-1, the V gene TRBV4-1, with 9 bases identical to TRBD1. The CDR3 extends over 18 amino acids. Germline CDR1 MGHRA, CDR2 YSYEKL. Trimming cost V 2 bases and J 2 bases; bases outside gene matches: 10. CDR3 protein: CASSQTSIRTGAYNEQFF. The CDR3 nucleotides are TGCGCCAGCAGCCAAACATCGATACGGACAGGGGCCTACAATGAGCAGTTCTTC.

This clonotype has a count of ten or more. This chain connects TRBV20-1 to TRBJ1-1; perhaps TRBD1 as D (5 bases). The CDR3 sequence is 12 residues long. Germline loops: CDR1 DFQATT, CDR2 SNEGSKA (reference sequence). The germline V and J ends were trimmed by 2 bases and 3 bases, with 7 bases remaining between them. The CDR3 is CSARTGDTEAFF. The CDR3 DNA follows: TGCAGTGCTAGAACGGGGGACACTGAAGCTTTCTTT.

At least ten counts were recorded for this clonotype. The chain combines TRBV5-1 with TRBJ1-5; possible D gene TRBD1, 5 bases. Trimming stripped 8 bases from V and 7 bases from J, with 25 bases between. The CDR3 sequence is 16 residues long. From germline, CDR1 is SGHRS and CDR2 YFSETQ. The CDR3 DNA is TGCGCCAGAACATGGCCGGGACCCAAAGGCGGCCAGCCCCAGCATTTT. Protein product: CARTWPGPKGGQPQHF. Variable domain in full (rest from reference TRBV5-1 and TRBJ1-5): KAGVTQTPRYLIKTRGQQVTLSCSPISGHRSVSWYQQTPGQGLQFLFEYFSETQRNKGNFPGRFSGRQFSNSRSEMNVSTLELGDSALYLCARTWPGPKGGQPQHFGDGTRLSIL.